These T cell receptor beta chains were read from a single sample in a study of T cell responses to AZD1222 COVID-19 vaccine. Clones were sequenced by immunoSEQ multiplex PCR, and TCRdb holds only the in-frame ones, with some missing. The table includes 90,000 to 130,000 clones, about 87% detected once. This material consisted of peripheral blood, taken on day 0 of AZD1222 vaccination. Source of these receptors: an adult in good health. Each CDR3 is given with its conserved first and last residue. D genes are given only for firm matches. Expanded clones get a size class; other rows say once, few or many, or leave the size out.

v_call	j_call	clone_size	d_call	cdr3_aa
TRBV3-1/TRBV3-2	TRBJ1-1	NA	TRBD1	CASSPQGQGGSEAFF
TRBV4-1	TRBJ1-1	NA	TRBD1	CASSHGQGASEAFF
TRBV9	TRBJ1-2	NA	TRBD1	CASARDSNYGYTF
TRBV2	TRBJ1-4	NA	NA	CASSEAPGPTNEKLFF
TRBV6-2/TRBV6-3	TRBJ2-5	NA	TRBD1	CASSRFTGGETQYF
TRBV5-3	TRBJ2-7	NA	TRBD2	CARSTGTSVAEQYF
TRBV5-1	TRBJ1-2	NA	TRBD1	CASSLATGIYGYTF
TRBV11-2	TRBJ2-7	NA	NA	CASSLAGYEQYF
TRBV19	TRBJ2-5	once	TRBD2	CASSASGYETQYF
TRBV7-6	TRBJ2-5	NA	TRBD2	CASSNQVAGPQETQYF
TRBV7-9	TRBJ1-1	NA	NA	CASSLAVGENTEAFF
TRBV15	TRBJ2-7	NA	NA	CATSRERRDSSEQYF
TRBV9	TRBJ1-1	NA	NA	CASSVSPMNTEAFF
TRBV5-5	TRBJ1-2	NA	NA	CASTPGSHYGYTF
TRBV19	TRBJ1-5	NA	NA	CASSISQGNWQPQHF
TRBV6-1	TRBJ1-3	NA	NA	CASSEVGASLWGNTIYF
TRBV9	TRBJ1-3	NA	NA	CASSVEAGSGNTIYF
TRBV18	TRBJ2-7	once	NA	CASSPPMGSYEQYF
TRBV5-1	TRBJ2-1	NA	NA	CASSFEGYGNEQFF
TRBV9	TRBJ1-2	NA	NA	CASSSRHAWGYGYTF
TRBV15	TRBJ2-7	NA	NA	CATSRVAGSSYEQYF
TRBV2	TRBJ1-4	NA	TRBD1	CASSELTGSLEKLFF
TRBV28	TRBJ1-2	NA	TRBD1	CATLEGRSQGGYGYTF
TRBV7-8	TRBJ1-5	NA	NA	CASSFSGSSNQPQHF
TRBV11-2	TRBJ1-1	NA	NA	CASSPQWGLMNTEAFF
TRBV4-1	TRBJ2-5	NA	TRBD2	CASSQIAEAGGKAVETQYF
TRBV14	TRBJ1-2	NA	NA	CASSQGQTYGYTF
TRBV6-5	TRBJ1-2	once	NA	CASSNRDPRGHGYTF
TRBV12-3/TRBV12-4	TRBJ2-7	once	NA	CASSFRTYEQYF
TRBV6-4	TRBJ2-3	NA	NA	CASSRGGPSDTQYF
TRBV7-2	TRBJ1-2	NA	TRBD1	CASSLVGQGAYGYTF
TRBV21-1	TRBJ1-4	NA	NA	CASTITIANEKLFF
TRBV14	TRBJ2-2	once	NA	CASSQTITGMNTGELFF
TRBV7-9	TRBJ1-5	NA	NA	CASSFGGDYQPQHF
TRBV2	TRBJ2-7	NA	NA	CASSATGTTFYEQYF
TRBV2	TRBJ2-1	NA	NA	CASGTASYNEQFF
TRBV5-4	TRBJ2-1	once	TRBD2	CASSGENSYNEQFF
TRBV3-1/TRBV3-2	TRBJ1-4	NA	NA	CASSQVGPGNEKLFF
TRBV25-1	TRBJ2-1	NA	NA	CASSEGGGYEQFF
TRBV6-5	TRBJ1-5	NA	NA	CASRARGGSNQPQHF
TRBV6-7	TRBJ2-7	NA	TRBD1	CASRTGYEQYF
TRBV14	TRBJ2-7	NA	NA	CASSHPIQGVYEQYF
TRBV15	TRBJ1-1	NA	NA	CATSTDGGDAFF
TRBV5-1	TRBJ1-2	NA	TRBD1	CASSRDSNYGYTF
TRBV7-9	TRBJ2-3	NA	NA	CASSSTVGLDTQYF
TRBV4-2	TRBJ2-7	NA	NA	CASSPVGEDFSYEQYF
TRBV3-1/TRBV3-2	TRBJ1-2	NA	TRBD1	CASSQVKRDRGYYGYTF
TRBV27	TRBJ2-3	NA	NA	CASSSTGTLFSPDTQYF
TRBV19	TRBJ2-3	NA	NA	CASSIPNRDITDTQYF
TRBV20-1	TRBJ2-7	NA	TRBD2	CSASPSGLAYEQYF
TRBV5-1	TRBJ2-7	NA	TRBD2	CASSPGTSGRLSSYEQYF
TRBV14	TRBJ2-7	NA	TRBD1	CASSHQGAYEQYF
TRBV29-1	TRBJ2-7	once	TRBD2	CSVEERLAGEQYF
TRBV5-1	TRBJ1-1	NA	NA	CASSLSGPGRTEAFF
TRBV18	TRBJ1-1	few	NA	CASSPRGGPEAFF
TRBV7-8	TRBJ1-5	NA	NA	CASSRGGLLNQPQHF
TRBV3-1/TRBV3-2	TRBJ1-2	NA	NA	CASSPSPRGANYGYTF